The sequence of this T cell receptor (beta chain) was determined in a study of T cell repertoires in cytomegalovirus infection. Study context: Indications came from public TCR beta signatures; they pointed to CMV infection and to a matching HLA type. Broader study findings: Carriers of CMV and the relevant HLA type were discriminated by public TCR beta frequency.

TCRdb recomputed calls from the reads with MiXCR, one row per CDR3 protein. The repertoire holds 400,000 or so distinct CDR3 sequences, with roughly 18% as singletons. CDR3 length equals 11 residues. Looked up from germline, CDR1 is SQVTM and CDR2 is ANQGSEA. V lost 6 bases and J 7 bases, leaving 10 bases between the germline ends. Regarding this clonotype: No antigen is known for it.

This chain uses TRBV29-1 with TRBJ2-1; D gene uncertain. The receptor comes from a human donor in good health (CMV status not recorded). Some clones in this sample may be carry-over from other donors' samples. The sequenced sample was PBMCs. The CDR3 DNA reads as TGCAGCGTAGCTAGATCTAATGAGCAGTTCTTC. Protein sequence: CSVARSNEQFF.